These T cell receptor beta chains were read from a single sample in a study of blood T cell repertoires in COVID-19. Sequencing was performed with immunoSEQ multiplex PCR; in TCRdb, only in-frame clones are kept and a portion is missing. Found here are about 140,000 clones, around nine tenths of them singletons; the top ten hold around 4.5%. Sequencing was done on a sample of peripheral blood. The receptors come from a middle-aged woman with acute or convalescent COVID-19. Each CDR3 is given with its conserved first and last residue. The order of the fields is D gene, clone size, V gene, CDR3 length, J gene, CDR3 protein, CDR3 DNA. D genes are given only for firm matches. Size tells how often a clone was seen (once, few, many) or the class of an expanded clone, and some rows leave it out.

D gene: -; clone size: -; V gene: TRBV9; CDR3 length: 16; J gene: TRBJ2-1; CDR3 protein: CASSPLGGPTYNEQFF; CDR3 DNA: TGTGCCAGCAGCCCCCTCGGGGGGCCGACCTACAATGAGCAGTTCTTC
D gene: -; clone size: -; V gene: TRBV14; CDR3 length: 14; J gene: TRBJ1-2; CDR3 protein: CASSQVRGNYGYTF; CDR3 DNA: TGTGCCAGCAGCCAAGTTAGGGGGAACTATGGCTACACCTTC
D gene: -; clone size: -; V gene: TRBV28; CDR3 length: 13; J gene: TRBJ1-2; CDR3 protein: CASTRWTAEGYTF; CDR3 DNA: TGTGCCAGCACCCGGTGGACAGCGGAAGGCTACACCTTC
D gene: -; clone size: -; V gene: TRBV4-3; CDR3 length: 15; J gene: TRBJ2-2; CDR3 protein: CASSQESGADGELFF; CDR3 DNA: TGCGCCAGCAGCCAAGAGTCTGGGGCCGACGGGGAGCTGTTTTTT
D gene: -; clone size: -; V gene: TRBV5-6; CDR3 length: 12; J gene: TRBJ1-1; CDR3 protein: CASSSHRTEAFF; CDR3 DNA: TGTGCCAGCAGCTCTCACAGGACCGAAGCTTTCTTT
D gene: TRBD1; clone size: -; V gene: TRBV6-2/TRBV6-3; CDR3 length: 15; J gene: TRBJ1-5; CDR3 protein: CASSRRGGRGQPQHF; CDR3 DNA: TGTGCCAGCAGTCGGCGAGGGGGCCGTGGGCAGCCCCAGCATTTT
D gene: -; clone size: -; V gene: TRBV28; CDR3 length: 16; J gene: TRBJ1-3; CDR3 protein: CASSPQTGYSGNTIYF; CDR3 DNA: TGTGCCAGCAGTCCTCAAACAGGGTACTCTGGAAACACCATATATTTT
D gene: TRBD1; clone size: -; V gene: TRBV5-3; CDR3 length: 16; J gene: TRBJ2-2; CDR3 protein: CARSRRDRGNTGELFF; CDR3 DNA: TGTGCCAGAAGCCGCCGGGACAGGGGAAACACCGGGGAGCTGTTTTTT
D gene: -; clone size: -; V gene: TRBV2; CDR3 length: 18; J gene: TRBJ1-3; CDR3 protein: CASSVFPPGLLSGNTIYF; CDR3 DNA: TGTGCCAGCAGTGTTTTTCCGCCAGGTTTGCTCTCTGGAAACACCATATATTTT
D gene: -; clone size: -; V gene: TRBV7-2; CDR3 length: 15; J gene: TRBJ1-4; CDR3 protein: CASSLGGGGNEKLFF; CDR3 DNA: TGTGCCAGCAGCTTAGGGGGAGGCGGTAATGAAAAACTGTTTTTT
D gene: TRBD2; clone size: -; V gene: TRBV7-9; CDR3 length: 16; J gene: TRBJ2-3; CDR3 protein: CASSLGLAGAADTQYF; CDR3 DNA: TGTGCCAGCAGCTTAGGACTAGCGGGAGCGGCAGATACGCAGTATTTT
D gene: -; clone size: -; V gene: TRBV28; CDR3 length: 17; J gene: TRBJ1-3; CDR3 protein: CASRPTGSPPFRNTIYF; CDR3 DNA: TGTGCCAGCAGGCCCACAGGTTCTCCGCCTTTTAGAAACACCATATATTTT
D gene: TRBD2; clone size: once; V gene: TRBV4-3; CDR3 length: 16; J gene: TRBJ2-3; CDR3 protein: CASSPISGGSTDTQYF; CDR3 DNA: TGCGCCAGCAGCCCGATCAGCGGGGGAAGCACAGATACGCAGTATTTT
D gene: TRBD1; clone size: once; V gene: TRBV9; CDR3 length: 14; J gene: TRBJ2-7; CDR3 protein: CASSEQGAIYEQYF; CDR3 DNA: TGTGCCAGCAGCGAACAGGGGGCAATCTACGAGCAGTACTTC
D gene: -; clone size: -; V gene: TRBV18; CDR3 length: 12; J gene: TRBJ2-1; CDR3 protein: CASSPLADEQFF; CDR3 DNA: TGTGCCAGCTCACCACTAGCCGATGAGCAGTTCTTC
D gene: TRBD1; clone size: -; V gene: TRBV6-5; CDR3 length: 15; J gene: TRBJ1-5; CDR3 protein: CASSPRDRINQPQHF; CDR3 DNA: TGTGCCAGCAGCCCCCGGGACAGGATTAATCAGCCCCAGCATTTT
D gene: -; clone size: once; V gene: TRBV14; CDR3 length: 16; J gene: TRBJ2-7; CDR3 protein: CASSQDWAKGHYEQYF; CDR3 DNA: TGTGCCAGCAGCCAAGATTGGGCGAAGGGACACTACGAGCAGTACTTC
D gene: TRBD1; clone size: -; V gene: TRBV18; CDR3 length: 16; J gene: TRBJ1-2; CDR3 protein: CASSPLGTERPYGYTF; CDR3 DNA: TGTGCCAGCTCACCACTCGGGACAGAAAGACCCTATGGCTACACCTTC
D gene: TRBD2; clone size: -; V gene: TRBV4-3; CDR3 length: 17; J gene: TRBJ2-1; CDR3 protein: CASSQVASGMSYNEQFF; CDR3 DNA: TGCGCCAGCAGCCAAGTGGCGAGCGGGATGTCCTACAATGAGCAGTTCTTC
D gene: TRBD1; clone size: -; V gene: TRBV4-3; CDR3 length: 16; J gene: TRBJ1-2; CDR3 protein: CASSQEGGQGGFGYTF; CDR3 DNA: TGCGCCAGCAGCCAAGAAGGAGGGCAGGGGGGATTTGGCTACACCTTC
D gene: TRBD1; clone size: -; V gene: TRBV2; CDR3 length: 14; J gene: TRBJ1-2; CDR3 protein: CASSDEGQVNGYTF; CDR3 DNA: TGTGCCAGCAGTGACGAGGGACAGGTGAATGGCTACACCTTC
D gene: -; clone size: -; V gene: TRBV6-6; CDR3 length: 12; J gene: TRBJ2-7; CDR3 protein: CASRSRGIEQYF; CDR3 DNA: TGTGCCAGCAGGTCACGGGGGATCGAGCAGTACTTC
D gene: TRBD1; clone size: -; V gene: TRBV6-6; CDR3 length: 16; J gene: TRBJ1-2; CDR3 protein: CASSYLGQGESYGYTF; CDR3 DNA: TGTGCCAGCAGTTACCTTGGACAGGGAGAGAGCTATGGCTACACCTTC
D gene: -; clone size: few; V gene: TRBV19; CDR3 length: 14; J gene: TRBJ1-4; CDR3 protein: CASSMGRVQEKLFF; CDR3 DNA: TGTGCCAGTAGTATGGGCAGGGTACAAGAAAAACTGTTTTTT
D gene: -; clone size: -; V gene: TRBV29-1; CDR3 length: 11; J gene: TRBJ1-1; CDR3 protein: CSVRGGTEAFF; CDR3 DNA: TGCAGCGTTCGTGGGGGGACTGAAGCTTTCTTT
D gene: -; clone size: few; V gene: TRBV15; CDR3 length: 16; J gene: TRBJ2-7; CDR3 protein: CATSRPLAYIPYEQYF; CDR3 DNA: TGTGCCACCAGCAGACCTCTAGCGTATATTCCCTACGAGCAGTACTTC
D gene: -; clone size: once; V gene: TRBV12-1; CDR3 length: 18; J gene: TRBJ2-1; CDR3 protein: CASSLRRRGQRQNNEQFF; CDR3 DNA: TGTGCCAGCAGCTTGAGACGGCGCGGACAGCGGCAGAACAATGAGCAGTTCTTC
D gene: -; clone size: -; V gene: TRBV3-1/TRBV3-2; CDR3 length: 16; J gene: TRBJ1-2; CDR3 protein: CASSQASGMHGGGYTF; CDR3 DNA: TGTGCCAGCAGCCAAGCCTCAGGGATGCATGGAGGGGGCTACACCTTC
D gene: -; clone size: -; V gene: TRBV7-8; CDR3 length: 15; J gene: TRBJ2-2; CDR3 protein: CASSLDNLGTGELFF; CDR3 DNA: TGTGCCAGCAGCTTAGATAATCTCGGGACCGGGGAGCTGTTTTTT
D gene: -; clone size: -; V gene: TRBV6-5; CDR3 length: 13; J gene: TRBJ1-1; CDR3 protein: CASSLQQGRSAFF; CDR3 DNA: TGTGCCAGCAGTCTTCAACAGGGAAGGAGTGCTTTCTTT
D gene: -; clone size: -; V gene: TRBV5-3; CDR3 length: 17; J gene: TRBJ1-1; CDR3 protein: CARSLYGSHEGDTEAFF; CDR3 DNA: TGTGCCAGAAGCTTGTACGGGAGTCATGAGGGTGACACTGAAGCTTTCTTT
D gene: TRBD1; clone size: -; V gene: TRBV28; CDR3 length: 14; J gene: TRBJ2-2; CDR3 protein: CASSDRGKSGELFF; CDR3 DNA: TGTGCCAGCAGCGACAGGGGTAAAAGCGGGGAGCTGTTTTTT
D gene: TRBD2; clone size: -; V gene: TRBV5-1; CDR3 length: 16; J gene: TRBJ2-7; CDR3 protein: CASSLGHGGEVGEQYF; CDR3 DNA: TGCGCCAGCAGCTTGGGTCATGGGGGGGAGGTAGGCGAGCAGTACTTC
D gene: -; clone size: -; V gene: TRBV28; CDR3 length: 13; J gene: TRBJ2-7; CDR3 protein: CASSLGGVYEQYF; CDR3 DNA: TGTGCCAGCAGTTTAGGGGGCGTCTACGAGCAGTACTTC
D gene: TRBD1; clone size: once; V gene: TRBV5-1; CDR3 length: 14; J gene: TRBJ2-7; CDR3 protein: CASSWTGGSYEQYF; CDR3 DNA: TGCGCCAGCAGCTGGACAGGGGGTTCCTACGAGCAGTACTTC
D gene: -; clone size: -; V gene: TRBV18; CDR3 length: 12; J gene: TRBJ1-1; CDR3 protein: CASSPLDSQAFF; CDR3 DNA: TGTGCCAGCTCACCACTGGACAGTCAAGCTTTCTTT
D gene: -; clone size: -; V gene: TRBV6-5; CDR3 length: 13; J gene: TRBJ1-3; CDR3 protein: CASSYSAGNTIYF; CDR3 DNA: TGTGCCAGCAGTTACTCGGCCGGAAACACCATATATTTT
D gene: TRBD2; clone size: few; V gene: TRBV6-6; CDR3 length: 16; J gene: TRBJ2-7; CDR3 protein: CASRTRERDSGYEQYF; CDR3 DNA: TGTGCCAGCAGAACCCGAGAGCGGGATTCTGGCTACGAGCAGTACTTC
D gene: TRBD2; clone size: -; V gene: TRBV5-1; CDR3 length: 16; J gene: TRBJ2-3; CDR3 protein: CASSLGLAGGPNTQYF; CDR3 DNA: TGCGCCAGCAGCTTGGGACTAGCGGGGGGGCCCAATACGCAGTATTTT
D gene: TRBD1; clone size: -; V gene: TRBV30; CDR3 length: 14; J gene: TRBJ2-3; CDR3 protein: CAWGQGQISDTQYF; CDR3 DNA: TGTGCCTGGGGGCAGGGACAGATATCAGATACGCAGTATTTT
D gene: -; clone size: -; V gene: TRBV30; CDR3 length: 12; J gene: TRBJ1-2; CDR3 protein: CAWSGGLGGYTF; CDR3 DNA: TGTGCCTGGAGTGGGGGGCTGGGGGGCTACACCTTC
D gene: TRBD1; clone size: -; V gene: TRBV7-3; CDR3 length: 17; J gene: TRBJ2-1; CDR3 protein: CASSMSRDRGTYNEQFF; CDR3 DNA: TGTGCCAGCAGCATGTCCCGGGACAGGGGGACCTACAATGAGCAGTTCTTC